This entry concerns a single TCR beta chain. Its antigen is not known. The CDR3 loop spans 13 amino acids. The V gene's germline CDR1 is SGHRS and CDR2 YFSETQ. UMI labels and 5' RACE were used to prepare the TRB cDNA libraries. No DNA is given; TCRdb re-called the 5' RACE reads and lists each CDR3 protein once. Its table lists about 63,000 distinct CDR3 sequences. The data were obtained in a study of CXCR3-negative and CXCR3-positive naive CD8 T cells. Findings of the study overall: More hydrophobic TRB CDR3s were found in CXCR3-positive naive cells than in CXCR3-negative naive cells.

Every subset of CD8+ T cells was sorted in triplicate at approximately 300,000 cells each. The rearrangement joins TRBV5-1 to TRBJ2-1; the TCRdb D gene call, TRBD2, has no DNA to confirm it. What was sequenced was naive CXCR3+ CD8+ T cells from blood. Documented subset: CD45RO-CCR7+CD27+CD95- naive CD8+ T cells expressing CXCR3 (TNR3+). The sequence was obtained from a human donor in good health. Some clones in this sample may be carry-over from other donors' samples. This chain's CDR3 is CASSPTLANEQFF.